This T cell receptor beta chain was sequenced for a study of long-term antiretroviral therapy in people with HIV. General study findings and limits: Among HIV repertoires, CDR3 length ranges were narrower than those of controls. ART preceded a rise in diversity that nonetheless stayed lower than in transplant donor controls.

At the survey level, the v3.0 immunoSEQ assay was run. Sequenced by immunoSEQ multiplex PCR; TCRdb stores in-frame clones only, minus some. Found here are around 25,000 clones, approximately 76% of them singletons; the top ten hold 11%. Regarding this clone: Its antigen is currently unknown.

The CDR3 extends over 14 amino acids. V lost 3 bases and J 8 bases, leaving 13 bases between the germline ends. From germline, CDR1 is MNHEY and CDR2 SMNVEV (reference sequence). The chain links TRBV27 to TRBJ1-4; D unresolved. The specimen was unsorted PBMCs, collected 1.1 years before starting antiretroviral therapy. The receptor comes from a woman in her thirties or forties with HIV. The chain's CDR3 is CASSFVGAAEKLFF. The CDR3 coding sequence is TGTGCCAGCAGTTTCGTGGGAGCGGCAGAAAAACTGTTTTTT.